This T cell receptor beta chain is drawn from a study of T cells in narcolepsy. Study background: Enrolled donors included narcolepsy type 1 or type 2 patients and healthy controls. Whole-study findings and limits: Blood of same and different patients, but not healthy controls, reportedly held recurring autoreactive clonotypes. HCRT-specific and TRIB2-specific autoreactive clonotypes appeared among same-patient CSF and blood CD4+ clonotypes. No autoreactive T cell clone sequences appeared in some memory CD4+ repertoires.

From germline, CDR1 is SGHDT and CDR2 YYEEEE. The CDR3 has 13 amino acids. The protocol was immunoSEQ multiplex PCR, while the TCRdb copy is restricted to in-frame clones and leaves out a portion. The table has 20,000 to 30,000 clones, roughly 86% seen once. This clone was counted a few times. Antigen specificity is unknown. Its ends do not fully match the called genes, so a read error is possible. This chain connects TRBV5-6 to TRBJ2-5; D possibly uses TRBD1 or TRBD2 (5 bases each). Sequencing was done on a sample of memory (CD45RA-) CD4+ T cells from blood. The TCR comes from a human donor in good health. The CDR3 region is CARKHGTQGTQYF. The CDR3 DNA reads TGTGCCAGAAAACATGGGACCCAAGGGACCCAGTACTTC. Full variable domain (rest looked up from reference TRBV5-6 and TRBJ2-5): DAGVTQSPTHLIKTRGQQVTLRCSPKSGHDTVSWYQQALGQGPQFIFQYYEEEERQRGNFPDRFSGHQFPNYSSELNVNALLLGDSALYLCARKHGTQGTQYFGPGTRLLVL.